One TCR beta chain is described in this entry. Its antigen is still unknown. It has no much larger one-base neighbor in the sample; base qualities were not kept. The memory CD4+ T cell population was isolated based on a CD4+CD45RO+CD25- phenotype. Tregs, naive and memory CD4+ T cells from tumor, blood and ipsilateral draining lymph nodes of about 5 breast cancer patients underwent full-length TCR alpha and beta sequencing. Tumor tissue and lymph nodes obtained by ipsilateral axillary dissection were perfused with PBS, cut into small pieces and digested using collagenase I and hyaluronidase. Ficoll density gradient centrifugation was used to isolate mononuclear cells from lymph nodes or from over 40 ml of peripheral blood. Sorted cell populations were confirmed by FACS to exceed 90% purity. This entry is derived from a study (dated by TCRdb to between 2014 and 2017). In terms of the full investigation: Whether tumor-infiltrating Tregs in breast cancer are recruited from blood Tregs or converted in situ from other CD4+ T cell subsets was tested. General study outcomes and caveats: The greatest overlap of tumor-infiltrating Treg TCR alpha and beta sequences was with tumor naive CD4+ T cells, followed next by blood naive CD4+ T cells. Tumor memory CD4+ T cell TCR gene usage clustered with blood and lymph node memory CD4+ cells and lymph node naive CD4+ cells. Validation in the larger cohort was restricted to a single TCR beta V-J rearrangement rather than whole repertoires.

Inclusive of the bounding cysteine and phenylalanine, the CDR3 is 13 residues long. The read is trimmed to its CDR3 DNA, 39 bases read in frame from base 1. Trimming takes 4 bases from V and 16 bases from J, and the germline ends sit 21 bases apart. The germline V gene encodes CDR1 SGHRS and CDR2 YFSETQ. Amplification of full-length TCR variable regions was done by 5' RACE PCR using constant-region reverse primers, and this step was followed by semi-nested PCR with Nested Universal Primer A. Using the ReliaPrep RNA Cell Miniprep System, total RNA was extracted, and the SMARTer RACE 5'/3' Kit was then used to reverse transcribe the RNA into 5'RACE-ready cDNA. An Illumina MiSeq was used to sequence the full-length TCR alpha and beta libraries, which had been barcoded with multiplex adaptors. Per the original workflow: For each of nine subset-tissue groups, sequencing data from the five patients were pooled, and the groups were then compared using unsupervised clustering of TCR gene usage. The Morisita-Horn index, with shared sequences weighted by their contribution to each repertoire, was used to calculate repertoire similarity. TCRdb's own reprocessing of the public reads used fastp at Q25 and MiXCR and kept productive beta chains. Rows merge per CDR3 protein into single entries with the most common DNA and genes. Here the V and J calls rest on TCRdb's processing, not on the authors' analysis. In this sample the table shows some 8,000 distinct CDR3 sequences, around 56% of which occur a single time. Together, the top ten hold less than 5% of the sample.

This sequence originates from a female donor with breast cancer. The chain employs TRBV5-1 and TRBJ1-3, with the identity of the D gene unclear. Sequencing was performed on memory CD4+ T cells sorted from a lymph node. This specimen's cell subset or site label, per the study, means: memory CD4+ T cells, CD4+CD45RO+CD25-. CDR3 sequence: CASSLTESATSYF. DNA sequence: TGCGCCAGCAGCCTAACGGAGTCAGCGACAAGTTATTTT.